The 14 T cell receptor beta chains below all came from one sample that was sequenced in a study of blood T cell repertoires in COVID-19. Method: immunoSEQ multiplex PCR; TCRdb's copy keeps in-frame clones and lacks some. The profile shows approximately 190,000 clones, roughly four fifths of them singletons. The specimen sequenced was peripheral blood. The receptor source for this set is a woman aged 35 to 49 with acute or convalescent COVID-19.

The chain couples TRBV28 to TRBJ2-1, with 15 bases identical to TRBD2. With V trimmed by 6 bases and J by 0 bases, 0 bases remained unmatched. This CDR3 region has 16 residues. The germline V gene encodes CDR1 MDHEN and CDR2 SYDVKM. The CDR3: CASRGLAGGSYNEQFF. The CDR3 DNA sequence: TGTGCCAGCAGGGGACTAGCGGGAGGCTCCTACAATGAGCAGTTCTTC.

This chain connects TRBV6-5 to TRBJ2-7; 7 bases map to TRBD1. V lost 5 bases, J lost 3 bases, and 1 base stayed unmatched. The CDR3 runs 12 residues. In germline, CDR1 is MNHEY, CDR2 SVGAGI. The CDR3: CASSTGVYEQYF. The CDR3 DNA follows: TGTGCCAGCAGTACAGGGGTCTACGAGCAGTACTTC.

As for this clone: Other DNA sequences in the sample encode the same CDR3. This sequence joins TRBV6-5 and TRBJ2-2, with D unclear. Germline loops: CDR1 MNHEY, CDR2 SVGAGI. V gave up 6 bases and J gave up 1 base, with 9 bases separating them. CDR3 size: 14 residues. CDR3 nucleotide sequence: TGTGCCAGCAGCCTGACGGGGAACACCGGGGAGCTGTTTTTT. Encoded protein: CASSLTGNTGELFF.

The chain has TRBV19 and TRBJ1-1; D is unclear. This CDR3 contains 13 residues. V was clipped by 6 bases and J by 0 bases, with 8 bases between them. Per the germline V gene, CDR1 is LNHDA and CDR2 is SQIVND (reference sequence). The CDR3 sequence is CASSLGVNTEAFF. As DNA, the CDR3 is TGTGCCAGTAGCCTCGGTGTGAACACTGAAGCTTTCTTT.

The chain couples TRBV28 to TRBJ1-5; maybe TRBD1 (6 bases). Germline CDR1 is MDHEN and CDR2 is SYDVKM. CDR3 size: 16 residues. V was shortened by 2 bases and J by 2 bases, with 13 bases between the two germline ends. CDR3 sequence (DNA): TGTGCCAGCAGTTTAGGAGGGGGGGGAGGCAATCAGCCCCAGCATTTT. Protein sequence: CASSLGGGGGNQPQHF.

The V and J genes are TRBV27 and TRBJ2-7; 13 bases agree with TRBD2. The V segment lost 6 bases and the J segment 3 bases; nucleotides outside the gene matches: 5. The germline V gene has CDR1 MNHEY and CDR2 SMNVEV (reference sequence). The CDR3 runs 15 residues. CDR3 nucleotide sequence: TGTGCCAGCAGGCAACTAGCGGGAGGGAACTACGAGCAGTACTTC. As protein: CASRQLAGGNYEQYF.

This chain links TRBV20-1 with TRBJ1-1; perhaps TRBD1 as D (5 bases). CDR1 and CDR2 (germline): DFQATT, SNEGSKA (reference sequence). V lost 1 base and J lost 11, with 11 bases in between. CDR3 length equals 11 residues. Here the CDR3 reads CSARGQSSAFF. DNA of the CDR3: TGCAGTGCTAGAGGACAGAGTTCGGCTTTCTTT.

V and J are TRBV7-2 and TRBJ2-7, with 7 positions matching TRBD2. The germline gives CDR1 SGHTA, CDR2 FQGNSA. The V segment lost 3 bases and the J segment 6 bases; nucleotides outside the gene matches: 5. This CDR3 spans 13 amino acids. The CDR3 nucleotides are TGTGCCAGCAGCTTTGGCGGGAGCATCGAGCAGTACTTC. As protein: CASSFGGSIEQYF.

The sample holds one count of this clone. This chain links TRBV15 with TRBJ2-2; D gene uncertain. The germline V gene encodes CDR1 LNHNV and CDR2 YYDKDF (reference sequence). Trimming removed 5 bases at V and 3 bases at J, with 16 bases between. CDR3 length: 16 residues. The CDR3 DNA reads TGTGCCACCAGCGGGCACATCACGGCTTACACCGGGGAGCTGTTTTTT. Its translation: CATSGHITAYTGELFF. Complete variable domain (other parts from reference TRBV15 and TRBJ2-2): DAMVIQNPRYQVTQFGKPVTLSCSQTLNHNVMYWYQQKSSQAPKLLFHYYDKDFNNEADTPDNFQSRRPNTSFCFLDIRSPGLGDTAMYLCATSGHITAYTGELFFGEGSRLTVL.

The V and J genes are TRBV5-1 and TRBJ2-5, with D possibly TRBD1 on 5 matching bases. V lost 0 bases to trimming and J lost 4 bases, with 7 bases between them. This CDR3 has 13 residues. CDR1 is SGHRS and CDR2 is YFSETQ in the germline V gene. The CDR3 coding sequence is TGCGCCAGCAGCTTGGGACAGATAGAGACCCAGTACTTC. Protein: CASSLGQIETQYF.

This sequence joins TRBV27 and TRBJ1-5, with a tentative D call TRBD1 (6 bases). Germline V gives CDR1 MNHEY, CDR2 SMNVEV (reference sequence). This CDR3 has 15 amino acids. Trimming pared 5 bases from V and 4 bases from J, leaving 15 bases between. CDR3 residues: CASSDRDGTNQPQHF. The CDR3 region has the DNA TGTGCCAGCAGTGACCGGGACGGGACAAATCAGCCCCAGCATTTT.

This clone was seen a handful of times. This chain links TRBV7-3 with TRBJ2-2; D unclear. The length of the CDR3 is 15 residues. V was clipped by 0 bases and J by 5 bases, with 10 bases between them. Per germline, CDR1 SGHTA and CDR2 FQGTGA. For the CDR3, the DNA is TGTGCCAGCAGCTTAACGGCCAGCGTAACCGGGGAGCTGTTTTTT. Translation: CASSLTASVTGELFF.

The table lists this clone with a count of one. The chain joins TRBV6-6 to TRBJ1-4, with TRBD1 identical over 8 bases. Germline values: CDR1 MNHNY, CDR2 SVGAGI (reference sequence). V shed 7 bases and J 0 bases; nucleotides not matched to a gene: 7. This CDR3 region has 16 residues. The CDR3 reads CASTSDREATNEKLFF. The CDR3 DNA is TGTGCCAGCACCTCGGACAGGGAAGCAACTAATGAAAAACTGTTTTTT.

This clone has only one observation. The V gene is TRBV12-3 or TRBV12-4, the J gene TRBJ1-2; D uncertain. CDR3 length: 11 residues. V was clipped by 6 bases and J by 8 bases, with 10 bases between them. In DNA form, the CDR3 reads TGTGCCAGCAGGGCTGCCCGAGGCTACACCTTC. It is translated as CASRAARGYTF.